The T cell receptor beta chain described here comes from a study of neurological immune-mediated disorders. J was trimmed by 11 bases and V by 3 bases; bases with no gene match: 13. CDR1 is ENHRY and CDR2 is SYGVKD in the germline V gene. The length of the CDR3 is 15 residues. In this sample, this clonotype turned up many times. What it binds is unknown. Sample time point: technical triplicate 3. PBMCs stored at -80 C, numbering 2 million, were the origin of the unsorted libraries. Study-wide findings and caveats: Multiple sclerosis was found to have the least TCR clonal expansion, below healthy controls, and HTLV-1-associated myelopathy the most.

5'RACE employing 10-nucleotide random UMIs yielded the cDNA. Sequencing runs each yielded over 170 million TCR-beta sequences from 15-18 subjects. TCRdb itself ran the 5' RACE reads through MiXCR, one entry per CDR3 protein. The sample gives some 47,000 distinct CDR3 sequences, approximately 21% of which show up once; 3.5% to 5% is in the top ten. The V call is TRBV10-3, the J call TRBJ1-5; 7 nucleotides agree with TRBD1. Sequenced material: PBMCs. The sequence came from a man aged 55 to 70 with HTLV-1-associated myelopathy (HAM/TSP). CDR3 nucleotide sequence: TGTGCCATCAGTGACGGCAGGGAGGGGGCCCAGGCCCAGCATTTT. Amino acids: CAISDGREGAQAQHF.